A selection of T cell receptor beta chains follows, all from one sample in a study of blood T cells in healthy people across ages. In TCRdb, the 5' RACE reads were re-called with MiXCR into one record per CDR3 protein. The sample lists about 1.8 million distinct CDR3 sequences; about 50% were seen once. Sequenced material: blood. Every receptor here comes from a woman in her 40s in good health. Each CDR3 is given with its conserved first and last residue. D genes are given only for firm matches. Only part of the rows carry a size: once, few, many, or a class if the clone is expanded.

j_call d_call v_call clone_size cdr3_aa cdr3_nt
TRBJ2-3 - TRBV10-3 once CAISESKTETSTDTQYF TGTGCCATCAGTGAGTCCAAGACAGAAACTAGCACAGATACGCAGTATTTT
TRBJ2-7 TRBD2 TRBV28 few CASTERGPSYEQYF TGTGCCAGCACAGAGCGGGGGCCTTCCTACGAGCAGTACTTC
TRBJ2-4 TRBD1 TRBV15 few CATSKPGQENIQYF TGTGCCACCAGCAAACCAGGACAGGAAAACATTCAGTACTTC
TRBJ2-1 TRBD2 TRBV6-5 - CASSYRLAVNEQFF TGTGCCAGCAGTTACCGGCTAGCGGTGAATGAGCAGTTCTTC
TRBJ2-3 - TRBV4-1 - CASSQFSDFTDTQYF TGCGCCAGCAGCCAATTTAGCGACTTCACAGATACGCAGTATTTT
TRBJ2-7 - TRBV7-2 - CASSDRGTEAQYF TGTGCCAGCAGCGACCGGGGGACCGAGGCCCAGTACTTC
TRBJ2-5 TRBD2 TRBV7-6 few CASSWRLAGLNETQYF TGTGCCAGCAGCTGGCGACTAGCGGGACTCAACGAGACCCAGTACTTC
TRBJ2-7 TRBD1 TRBV7-9 - CASSFPTGAGYEQYF TGTGCCAGCAGCTTCCCAACAGGGGCAGGCTACGAGCAGTACTTC
TRBJ2-5 - TRBV4-2 - CASSDWDQEIQYF TGTGCCAGCTCAGACTGGGACCAGGAGATCCAGTACTTC
TRBJ1-2 - TRBV6-2/TRBV6-3 - CASSYSTEVYGYTF TGTGCCAGCAGTTACTCGACGGAAGTCTATGGCTACACCTTC
TRBJ2-1 - TRBV5-6 - CASSVLASYNEQFF TGTGCCAGCAGCGTGCTAGCTTCCTACAATGAGCAGTTCTTC
TRBJ2-5 TRBD2 TRBV7-9 - CASSLTSGTAQETQYF TGTGCCAGCAGCTTGACTAGCGGGACCGCTCAAGAGACCCAGTACTTC
TRBJ2-3 - TRBV18 - CASSPAVADPTDTQYF TGTGCCAGCTCACCTGCGGTGGCAGACCCCACAGATACGCAGTATTTT
TRBJ1-2 - TRBV20-1 few CSARPPVQGSYGYTF TGCAGTGCTAGACCTCCGGTGCAGGGGAGCTATGGCTACACCTTC
TRBJ2-5 TRBD2 TRBV2 few CASRMRLAEVQETQYF TGTGCCAGCAGGATGCGACTAGCGGAGGTACAAGAGACCCAGTACTTC
TRBJ1-5 - TRBV4-2 - CASSPQAWQGDQPQHF TGTGCCAGCAGCCCGCAGGCGTGGCAGGGAGATCAGCCCCAGCATTTT
TRBJ2-7 - TRBV11-2 few CASSFGAPYEQYF TGTGCCAGCAGCTTTGGGGCACCCTACGAGCAGTACTTC
TRBJ2-5 - TRBV4-2 few CASSQETLGGQETQYF TGTGCCAGCAGCCAAGAAACCCTGGGGGGACAAGAGACCCAGTACTTC
TRBJ2-5 TRBD2 TRBV4-2 few CASSQAGTSGKETQYF TGTGCCAGCAGCCAAGCCGGGACTAGCGGGAAGGAGACCCAGTACTTC
TRBJ1-2 - TRBV20-1 - CSAPSAAEYNYGYTF TGCAGTGCCCCGTCGGCCGCAGAGTATAACTATGGCTACACCTTC
TRBJ2-1 TRBD2 TRBV6-5 few CASSTGLANEQFF TGTGCCAGTTCAACGGGACTAGCAAATGAGCAGTTCTTC
TRBJ2-5 TRBD1 TRBV12-3/TRBV12-4 - CASNPPRGTGGEETQYF TGTGCCAGCAACCCTCCGAGGGGGACAGGGGGCGAAGAGACCCAGTACTTC
TRBJ2-3 TRBD2 TRBV7-2 - CASSLAFGGRTDTQYF TGTGCCAGCAGCTTAGCGTTCGGGGGGAGGACAGATACGCAGTATTTT
TRBJ2-5 TRBD1 TRBV20-1 - CSTSYRGNYNEQYF TGCAGTACTTCATACAGGGGCAACTACAATGAGCAGTACTTC
TRBJ2-7 - TRBV6-5 - CASSYSTLTGVDEQYF TGTGCCAGCAGTTACTCGACCCTAACGGGGGTTGACGAGCAGTACTTC
TRBJ1-2 - TRBV28 - CASSPAGPRGFGYTF TGTGCCAGCAGTCCCGCCGGGCCCCGAGGCTTCGGCTACACCTTC
TRBJ2-5 - TRBV6-6 - CASSYSRKGGPETQYF TGTGCCAGCAGTTACTCCCGGAAGGGTGGACCAGAGACCCAGTACTTC
TRBJ2-7 TRBD1 TRBV12-3/TRBV12-4 once CASRPRTGHPYEQYF TGTGCCAGCAGGCCCAGGACAGGGCATCCTTACGAGCAGTACTTC
TRBJ2-7 - TRBV6-5 - CASSSTTVKTYEQYF TGTGCCAGCAGTTCCACGACAGTGAAAACCTACGAGCAGTACTTC
TRBJ2-7 TRBD1 TRBV10-3 few CATAGTGSYEQYF TGTGCCACAGCCGGGACAGGCTCCTACGAGCAGTACTTC
TRBJ2-7 - TRBV27 - CASRQDPWDEQYF TGTGCCAGCAGGCAGGACCCCTGGGACGAGCAGTACTTC
TRBJ2-1 TRBD1 TRBV19 - CASSPTGLWPGDEQFF TGTGCCAGTAGTCCGACAGGGTTGTGGCCCGGTGATGAGCAGTTCTTC
TRBJ2-3 TRBD2 TRBV9 few CASSLEAGGSTDTQYF TGTGCCAGCAGCCTCGAAGCGGGGGGGAGCACAGATACGCAGTATTTT
TRBJ2-7 - TRBV18 - CASSPGGGRDTYEQYF TGTGCCAGCTCCCCTGGAGGAGGGCGCGATACCTACGAGCAGTACTTC
TRBJ2-5 - TRBV7-9 - CASSLDLTQETQYF TGTGCCAGCAGCTTAGATTTGACCCAAGAGACCCAGTACTTC
TRBJ2-5 - TRBV6-5 - CASTSWSEETQYF TGTGCCAGCACAAGCTGGAGTGAAGAGACCCAGTACTTC
TRBJ2-3 TRBD2 TRBV10-2 - CASNERAGVPDTQYF TGCGCCAGCAATGAAAGAGCGGGGGTGCCAGATACGCAGTATTTT
TRBJ2-7 - TRBV28 - CASSALGYSHEQYF TGTGCCAGCAGCGCACTAGGATACTCCCACGAGCAGTACTTC
TRBJ2-7 TRBD2 TRBV4-2 - CASRSTSGGFNEQYF TGTGCCAGCAGGTCGACTAGCGGGGGCTTTAATGAGCAGTACTTC
TRBJ2-3 - TRBV6-4 - CASSDLGGGDTQYF TGTGCCAGCAGTGACCTGGGAGGCGGAGATACGCAGTATTTT